This TCR beta chain was sequenced in a study of response to subunit inactivated influenza vaccine. Study results and limitations: After each seasonal influenza vaccination, few new T cells are recruited, the authors suggested.

Using its own MiXCR run on the RT-PCR reads, TCRdb lists one record per CDR3 protein. Of 280,000 or so distinct CDR3 sequences in the sample, just over 20% were seen once. This clonotype was counted many times. Its antigen is not known. V lost 0 bases to trimming and J lost 9 bases, with 17 bases between them. This CDR3 has 15 amino acids. The germline V gene has CDR1 MNHEY and CDR2 SVGAGI. The starting material was PBMCs from blood, obtained around 22 months after vaccination. The TCR originated in a man between 50 and 75 years old who received an inactivated influenza vaccine. V usage is TRBV6-5 and J usage is TRBJ1-1, with D unresolved. The CDR3 sequence: CASSYSPASFLQAFF. The CDR3 nucleotides are TGTGCCAGCAGTTACTCGCCAGCCAGCTTCCTTCAAGCTTTCTTT.